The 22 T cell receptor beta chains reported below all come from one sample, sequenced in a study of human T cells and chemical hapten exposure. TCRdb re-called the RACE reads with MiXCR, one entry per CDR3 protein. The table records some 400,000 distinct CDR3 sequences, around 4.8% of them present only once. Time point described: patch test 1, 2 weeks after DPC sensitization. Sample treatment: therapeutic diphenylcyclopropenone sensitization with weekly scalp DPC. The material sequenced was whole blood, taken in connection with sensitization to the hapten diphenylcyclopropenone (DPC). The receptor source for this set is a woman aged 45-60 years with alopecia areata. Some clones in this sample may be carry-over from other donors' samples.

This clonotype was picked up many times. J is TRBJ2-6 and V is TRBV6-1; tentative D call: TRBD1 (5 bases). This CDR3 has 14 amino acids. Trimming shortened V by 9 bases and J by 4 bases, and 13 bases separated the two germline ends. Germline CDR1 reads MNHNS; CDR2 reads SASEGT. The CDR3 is CASSKGLGANVLTF. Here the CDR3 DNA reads TGTGCCAGTTCAAAGGGGCTCGGGGCCAACGTCCTGACTTTC.

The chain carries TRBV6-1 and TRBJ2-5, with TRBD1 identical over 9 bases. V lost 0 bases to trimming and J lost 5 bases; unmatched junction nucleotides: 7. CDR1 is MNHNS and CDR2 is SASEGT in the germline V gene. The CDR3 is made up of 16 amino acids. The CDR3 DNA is TGTGCCAGCAGTGAAGCAACAGGGGGCGTACAGGAGACCCAGTACTTC. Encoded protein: CASSEATGGVQETQYF.

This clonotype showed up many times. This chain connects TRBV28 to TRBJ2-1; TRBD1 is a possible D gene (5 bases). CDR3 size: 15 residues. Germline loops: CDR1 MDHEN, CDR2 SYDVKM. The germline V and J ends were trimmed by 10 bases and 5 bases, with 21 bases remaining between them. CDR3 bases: TGTGCCACCCAACAGGCCCGGAACCTAAACAATGAGCAGTTCTTC. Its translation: CATQQARNLNNEQFF.

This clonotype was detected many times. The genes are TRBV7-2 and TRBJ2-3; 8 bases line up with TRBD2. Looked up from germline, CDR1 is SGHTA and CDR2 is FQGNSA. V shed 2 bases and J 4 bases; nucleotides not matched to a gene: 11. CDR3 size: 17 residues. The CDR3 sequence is CASSLRWREAPADTQYF. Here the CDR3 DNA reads TGTGCCAGCAGCTTAAGGTGGCGGGAGGCCCCCGCAGATACGCAGTATTTT. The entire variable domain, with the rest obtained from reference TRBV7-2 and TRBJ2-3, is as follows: GAGVSQSPSNKVTEKGKDVELRCDPISGHTALYWYRQSLGQGLEFLIYFQGNSAPDKSGLPSDRFSAERTGGSVSTLTIQRTQQEDSAVYLCASSLRWREAPADTQYFGPGTRLTVL.

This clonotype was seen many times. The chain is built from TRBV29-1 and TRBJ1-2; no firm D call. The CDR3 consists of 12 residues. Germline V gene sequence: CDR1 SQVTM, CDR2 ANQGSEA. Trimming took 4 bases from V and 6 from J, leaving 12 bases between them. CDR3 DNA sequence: TGCAGCGTTGTGTCTGAGGAAGATGGCTACACCTTC. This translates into CSVVSEEDGYTF.

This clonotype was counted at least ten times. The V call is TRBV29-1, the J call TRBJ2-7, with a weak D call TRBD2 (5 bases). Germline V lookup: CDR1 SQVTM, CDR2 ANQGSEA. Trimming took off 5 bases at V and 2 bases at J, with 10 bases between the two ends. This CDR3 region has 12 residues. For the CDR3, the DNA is TGCAGCGTTACCGACGGGGCCTACGAGCAGTACTTC. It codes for CSVTDGAYEQYF.

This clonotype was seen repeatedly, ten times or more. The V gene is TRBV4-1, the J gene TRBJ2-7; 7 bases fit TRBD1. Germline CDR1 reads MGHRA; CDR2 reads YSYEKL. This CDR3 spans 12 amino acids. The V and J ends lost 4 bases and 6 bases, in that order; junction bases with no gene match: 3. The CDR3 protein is CASSRQGREQYF. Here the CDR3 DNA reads TGCGCCAGCAGCCGACAGGGACGCGAGCAGTACTTC.

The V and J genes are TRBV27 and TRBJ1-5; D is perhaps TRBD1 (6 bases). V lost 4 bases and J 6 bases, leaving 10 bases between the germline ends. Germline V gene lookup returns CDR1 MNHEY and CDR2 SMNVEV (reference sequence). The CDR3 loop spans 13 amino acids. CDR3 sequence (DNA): TGTGCCAGCAGTTACGGGGACACTCAGCCCCAGCATTTT. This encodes CASSYGDTQPQHF.

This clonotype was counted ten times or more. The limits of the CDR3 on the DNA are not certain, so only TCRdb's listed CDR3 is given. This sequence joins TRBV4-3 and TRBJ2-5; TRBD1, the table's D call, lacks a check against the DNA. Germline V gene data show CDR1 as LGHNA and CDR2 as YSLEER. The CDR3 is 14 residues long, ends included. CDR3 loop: CASSQVVGKGSRDF.

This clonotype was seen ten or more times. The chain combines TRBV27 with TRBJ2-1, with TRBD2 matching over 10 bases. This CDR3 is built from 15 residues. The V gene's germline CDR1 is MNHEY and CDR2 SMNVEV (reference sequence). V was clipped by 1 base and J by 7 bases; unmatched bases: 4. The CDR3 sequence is CASSLWASGSNEQFF. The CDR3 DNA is TGTGCCAGCAGTTTATGGGCTAGCGGGAGTAATGAGCAGTTCTTC.

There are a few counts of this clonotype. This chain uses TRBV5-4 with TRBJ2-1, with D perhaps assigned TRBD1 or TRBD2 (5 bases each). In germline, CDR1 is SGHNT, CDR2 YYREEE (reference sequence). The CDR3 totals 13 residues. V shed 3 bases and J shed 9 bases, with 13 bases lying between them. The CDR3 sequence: CASSSGTPGEQFF. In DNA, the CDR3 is TGTGCCAGCAGCTCCGGGACGCCTGGTGAGCAGTTCTTC.

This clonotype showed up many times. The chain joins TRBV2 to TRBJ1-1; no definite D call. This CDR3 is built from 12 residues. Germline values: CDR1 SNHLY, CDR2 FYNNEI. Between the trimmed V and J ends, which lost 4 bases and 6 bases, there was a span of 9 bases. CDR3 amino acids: CASSAAGSEAFF. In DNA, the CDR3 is TGTGCCAGCAGTGCCGCGGGCTCTGAAGCTTTCTTT. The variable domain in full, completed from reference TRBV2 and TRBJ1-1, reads EPEVTQTPSHQVTQMGQEVILRCVPISNHLYFYWYRQILGQKVEFLVSFYNNEISEKSEIFDDQFSVERPDGSNFTLKIRSTKLEDSAMYFCASSAAGSEAFFGQGTRLTVV.

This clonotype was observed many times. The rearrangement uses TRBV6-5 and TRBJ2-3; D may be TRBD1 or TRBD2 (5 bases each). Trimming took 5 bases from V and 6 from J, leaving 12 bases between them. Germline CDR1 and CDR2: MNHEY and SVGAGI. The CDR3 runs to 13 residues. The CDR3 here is CASSPFGADTQYF. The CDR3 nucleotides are TGTGCCAGCAGTCCGTTCGGGGCGGATACGCAGTATTTT.

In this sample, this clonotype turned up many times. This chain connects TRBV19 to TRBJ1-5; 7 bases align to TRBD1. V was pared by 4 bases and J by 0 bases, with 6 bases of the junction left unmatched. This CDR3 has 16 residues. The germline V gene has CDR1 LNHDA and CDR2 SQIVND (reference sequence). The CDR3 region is CASSTLQGNSNQPQHF. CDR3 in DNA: TGTGCCAGTAGTACCCTACAGGGGAATAGCAATCAGCCCCAGCATTTT.

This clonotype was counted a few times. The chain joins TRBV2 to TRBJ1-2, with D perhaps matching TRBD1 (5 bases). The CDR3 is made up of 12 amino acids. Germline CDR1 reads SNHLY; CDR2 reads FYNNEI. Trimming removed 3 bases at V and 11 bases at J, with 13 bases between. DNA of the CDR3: TGTGCCAGCAGTGAGTCGGGGGGATCTTACACCTTC. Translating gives CASSESGGSYTF.

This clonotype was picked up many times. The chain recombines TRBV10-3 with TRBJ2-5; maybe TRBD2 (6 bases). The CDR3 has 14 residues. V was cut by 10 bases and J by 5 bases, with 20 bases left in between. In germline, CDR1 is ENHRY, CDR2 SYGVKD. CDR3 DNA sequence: TGTGCCACCGAGCCGGGACTCGATAGCGAGACCCAGTACTTC. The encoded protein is CATEPGLDSETQYF.

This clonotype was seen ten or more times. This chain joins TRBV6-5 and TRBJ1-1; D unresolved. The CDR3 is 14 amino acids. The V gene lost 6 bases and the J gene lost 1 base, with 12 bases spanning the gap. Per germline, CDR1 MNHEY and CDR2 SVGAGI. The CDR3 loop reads CASSWIGGNTEAFF. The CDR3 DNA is TGTGCCAGCAGCTGGATAGGCGGGAACACTGAAGCTTTCTTT.

The chain's CDR3 is CAMGRPGQGTYEQYF. CDR3 nucleotide sequence: TGTGCCATGGGCCGTCCGGGACAGGGGACCTACGAGCAGTACTTC. This chain connects TRBV6-2 or TRBV6-3 to TRBJ2-7; TRBD1 matches at 10 bases. CDR3 length: 15 amino acids. Germline assignment: CDR1 MNHEY and CDR2 SVGEGT. After removal of 10 bases from V and 2 bases from J, the junction contained 11 bases not matched to a gene.

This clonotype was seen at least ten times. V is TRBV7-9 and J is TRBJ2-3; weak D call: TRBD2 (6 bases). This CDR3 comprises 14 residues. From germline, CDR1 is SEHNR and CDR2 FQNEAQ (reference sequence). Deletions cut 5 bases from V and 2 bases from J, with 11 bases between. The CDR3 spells CASSVSSVTDTQYF. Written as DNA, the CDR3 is TGTGCCAGCAGCGTCTCTAGCGTCACAGATACGCAGTATTTT.

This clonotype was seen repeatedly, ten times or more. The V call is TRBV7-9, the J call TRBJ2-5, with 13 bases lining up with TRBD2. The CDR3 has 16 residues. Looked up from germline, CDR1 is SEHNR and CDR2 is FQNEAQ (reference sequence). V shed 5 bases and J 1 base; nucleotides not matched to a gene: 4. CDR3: CASSIGLAGAQETQYF. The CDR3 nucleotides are TGTGCCAGCAGCATAGGACTAGCGGGGGCCCAAGAGACCCAGTACTTC.

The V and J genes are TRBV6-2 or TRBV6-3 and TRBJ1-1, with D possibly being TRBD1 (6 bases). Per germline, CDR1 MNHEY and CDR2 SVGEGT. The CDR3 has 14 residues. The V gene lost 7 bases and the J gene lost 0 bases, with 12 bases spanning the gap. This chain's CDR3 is CASTRGLLNTEAFF. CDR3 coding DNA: TGTGCCAGCACCAGGGGACTCCTGAACACTGAAGCTTTCTTT.

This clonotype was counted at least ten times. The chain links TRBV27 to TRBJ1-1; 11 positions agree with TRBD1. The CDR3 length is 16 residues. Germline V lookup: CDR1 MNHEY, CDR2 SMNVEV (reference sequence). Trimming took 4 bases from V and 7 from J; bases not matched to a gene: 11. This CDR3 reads CASSSARTGGIGEAFF. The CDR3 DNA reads TGTGCCAGCAGTTCTGCGCGGACAGGGGGCATCGGTGAAGCTTTCTTT.